This entry describes one T cell receptor beta chain. Its cognate antigen has yet to be identified. Per-base qualities were not stored, and no clone one base away is much larger. The data belong to a study of CD8+ T cells in alopecia areata (dated by TCRdb to 2017 to 2018). General notes on the study: High-throughput TCRbeta sequencing was used to examine T cell clonal expansion in alopecia areata in both the C3H/HeJ mouse model and human patients. RNA was obtained with the PAXgene miRNA kit for fixed scalp, the miRNeasy kit for PBMCs, and the RNeasy kit for mouse skin. Amplification of TCRbeta CDR3 regions was done by immunoSEQ multiplex PCR using 35 Vbeta forward primers and 13 Jbeta reverse primers. Clonality in the scalp was compared among normal scalp (n=4), patchy alopecia areata scalp (n=8), and alopecia totalis/universalis scalp (n=8). On the human side, TCRbeta sequencing was run on scalp tissue and on sorted CD4+ and CD8+ peripheral blood T cells from healthy controls and from alopecia areata patients with either patchy or totalis/universalis disease.

PBMCs were isolated by density centrifugation and stained for CD3, CD4 and CD8, after which CD4+ and CD8+ T cells were sorted on a FACSAria. Scalp biopsies and blood samples were provided by unaffected controls. CDR1 is given as MGHDK and CDR2 as SYGVNS, both from the germline V gene. The CDR3 covers 14 residues, taking in both the cysteine and the phenylalanine. Of the read, only the CDR3 DNA is kept; its 42 bases are in frame from base 1. V drops 5 bases and J drops 4 bases, leaving 14 bases in between. Summary of the overall study and its limitations: Shared TCR sequences between patients were less evident than in mice, which may be partly attributable to HLA diversity in the patient population. Scalp TCR repertoire analysis is complicated because resident alphabeta T cells in normal human skin are also sequenced, whereas mouse skin is dominated by gammadelta T cells. Compared with normal scalp, lesional scalp, particularly in alopecia totalis/universalis, had higher clonality and more expanded CD8+ clones, which suggests antigenic drive.

Library preparation employed the immunoSEQ multiplex PCR assay. RNA was extracted from all samples and reverse transcribed into cDNA, which served as template for TCR sequencing. First-strand cDNA was synthesized using SuperScript III with a 2:1 mix of oligo-dT and random hexamers. Amplification bias was assessed with a synthetic immune receptor repertoire, and residual bias was removed computationally. The authors' pipeline ran thus. Raw reads were preprocessed to remove errors, and CDR3 was defined according to IMGT conventions as the region from the conserved cysteine to phenylalanine. Clonality was computed as 1 minus the Shannon entropy, with the entropy normalized by log2 of the number of productive unique TCRs. Whether each scalp clone was CD4 or CD8 was inferred by checking scalp TCRbeta sequences against the CD4 and CD8 repertoires from sorted blood. TCRdb mirrors the immuneACCESS table, restricted to in-frame sequences. Some clones are absent from its copies; in checked studies, under half trace to an unresolved V gene, and the reason for the others is unknown. V, J and clone size were drawn from that table, and D and trimming were deduced from the DNA. This sample holds roughly 150,000 clones; approximately 60% were observed only once. The ten largest clonotypes hold 4.5% to 5% of the sample.

The receptor chain draws on TRBV25-1 and TRBJ1-2, and the D gene may be TRBD1, 6 bases matching. The sequence was obtained from a human donor in good health. The sequencing sample was made of CD4+ T cells sorted from blood. The CDR3 reads CASSPQGLGYGYTF. The DNA is as follows: TGTGCCAGCAGTCCACAGGGCCTAGGCTATGGCTACACCTTC.